One and the same sample provided the 20 T cell receptor beta chains below, sequenced in a study of beta chain features in type 1 diabetes. Sequenced material consisted of expressed TCRB transcripts (all of the isolated RNA was reverse transcribed). The table came from immunoSEQ multiplex PCR; TCRdb's copy has only in-frame clones and leaves some out. The sample consists of 250,000 to 300,000 clones, 7% to 9% of them appearing once. Sequencing was done on a sample of central memory CD4+ T cells from blood. The receptors were gathered from a woman aged 18 to 35 in good health.

This clone has a handful of counts. The chain joins TRBV4-3 to TRBJ2-7; 10 nucleotides align to TRBD1. Germline CDR1 and CDR2: LGHNA and YSLEER. The CDR3 loop spans 17 amino acids. Losses at the gene ends were 0 bases for V and 0 bases for J; bases not matched to a gene: 5. Here the CDR3 DNA reads TGCGCCAGCAGCCAAGAAATTGGGACAGGGGACTCCTACGAGCAGTACTTC. Encoded protein: CASSQEIGTGDSYEQYF.

The table lists this clone with a few counts. The CDR3 here is CASSLGQGTYEQFF. CDR3 in DNA: TGTGCCAGCAGCTTAGGGCAGGGTACCTATGAGCAGTTCTTC. This rearrangement joins TRBV7-8 to TRBJ2-1; a weak D match, TRBD1 (5 bases). The CDR3 runs 14 residues. Germline lookup yields CDR1 SGHVS and CDR2 FQNEAQ. V dropped 1 base and J dropped 8 bases, with 12 bases sitting between them.

This clone showed up many times. This sequence joins TRBV11-1 and TRBJ2-3; D uncertain. The V end lost 6 bases, the J end lost 0 bases, and 10 bases lay between the germline ends. The CDR3 consists of 14 residues. Germline V gene data show CDR1 as SGHAT and CDR2 as FQDESV (reference sequence). CDR3: CASSRRRSTDTQYF. For the CDR3, the DNA is TGTGCCAGCAGTAGGCGGCGGAGCACAGATACGCAGTATTTT.

This clone came up many times. The chain links TRBV23-1 to TRBJ1-2, with D perhaps matching TRBD1 (6 bases). TRBV23-1 is flagged as an ORF with uncertain function. V was pared by 4 bases and J by 0 bases, with 9 bases between. This CDR3 is 14 amino acids long. CDR3 sequence reads: CASSPAGANYGYTF. The DNA of the CDR3 is TGCGCCAGCAGTCCGGCAGGGGCTAACTATGGCTACACCTTC.

This clone was seen only a few times. The CDR3 here is CASSIFSGWNEQFF. In nucleotides, the CDR3 is TGTGCCAGCAGCATATTTAGCGGTTGGAATGAGCAGTTCTTC. The rearrangement links TRBV11-3 to TRBJ2-1, with a tentative D call TRBD2 (6 bases). Germline V gene sequence: CDR1 SGHNT, CDR2 YENEEA. V was clipped by 5 bases and J by 7 bases, with 15 bases between them. This CDR3 comprises 14 residues.

This clone was detected a few times. The chain combines TRBV7-2 with TRBJ1-1; no clear D. Germline CDR1 and CDR2: SGHTA and FQGNSA. V lost 1 base and J 3 bases, leaving 6 bases between the germline ends. The CDR3 sequence is 13 residues long. Here the CDR3 reads CASSLVADTEAFF. CDR3 sequence (DNA): TGTGCCAGCAGCTTAGTTGCAGACACTGAAGCTTTCTTT.

This clone was counted ten times or more. The genes are TRBV2 and TRBJ2-1; unclear D gene. The CDR3 has 11 residues. Deletions cut 6 bases from V and 7 bases from J, with 7 bases between. Germline V gives CDR1 SNHLY, CDR2 FYNNEI. The CDR3: CASRYGNEQFF. DNA of the CDR3: TGTGCCAGCAGGTATGGAAATGAGCAGTTCTTC.

The chain recombines TRBV5-1 with TRBJ2-2, with a possible D match to TRBD1 (5 bases). The CDR3 totals 13 residues. Trimming shortened V by 3 bases and J by 8 bases, and 11 bases separated the two germline ends. The V gene's germline CDR1 is SGHRS and CDR2 YFSETQ. The CDR3 sequence: CASSSDTSGELFF. CDR3 coding DNA: TGCGCCAGCAGCTCGGACACGTCGGGGGAGCTGTTTTTT.

This clone occurred a few times. The V call is TRBV9, the J call TRBJ1-4; 11 bases are a match to TRBD1. This CDR3 region has 13 residues. CDR1 and CDR2 (germline): SGDLS, YYNGEE. Trimming at V came to 6 bases and at J to 9 bases, leaving 4 bases not matched to a gene. In DNA form, the CDR3 reads TGTGCCAGCACCGGACAGGGGGCGAAAAAACTGTTTTTT. It is translated as CASTGQGAKKLFF.

This clone was picked up many times. The chain employs TRBV15 and TRBJ1-1; D possibly corresponds to TRBD1 (5 bases). Trimming pared 0 bases from V and 13 bases from J, leaving 15 bases between. The CDR3 contains 13 residues. Germline V lookup: CDR1 LNHNV, CDR2 YYDKDF (reference sequence). CDR3 nucleotide sequence: TGTGCCACCAGCAGAGAAAGGGGTTACTGGGATTTCTTT. Protein: CATSRERGYWDFF. The entire variable domain, with the rest obtained from reference TRBV15 and TRBJ1-1, is as follows: DAMVIQNPRYQVTQFGKPVTLSCSQTLNHNVMYWYQQKSSQAPKLLFHYYDKDFNNEADTPDNFQSRRPNTSFCFLDIRSPGLGDTAMYLCATSRERGYWDFFGQGTRLTVV.

This clone has just a few counts. The V call is TRBV18, the J call TRBJ2-5; D ambiguous. Germline loops: CDR1 KGHSH, CDR2 LQKENI. Trimming removed 5 bases at V and 3 bases at J, with 7 bases between. This CDR3 region has 12 residues. The CDR3, as DNA: TGTGCCAGCTCAACGAAAGAAGAGACCCAGTACTTC. Encoded protein: CASSTKEETQYF.

The rearrangement joins TRBV5-1 to TRBJ2-7; D ambiguous. The CDR3 sequence is 12 residues long. Trimming removed 2 bases at V and 7 bases at J, with 10 bases between. Germline V lookup: CDR1 SGHRS, CDR2 YFSETQ. CDR3: CASSLDLTEQYF. CDR3 DNA: TGCGCCAGCAGCTTAGACCTGACGGAGCAGTACTTC.

This clone came up a few times. The chain has TRBV29-1 and TRBJ1-4; D possibly corresponds to TRBD1 (5 bases). Germline V gene sequence: CDR1 SQVTM, CDR2 ANQGSEA. The V end was cut by 7 bases, the J end by 7 bases, with 16 bases between. This CDR3 region has 13 residues. DNA of the CDR3: TGCAGCGCCACGATCGGGGGGAGTGAAAAACTGTTTTTT. This translates into CSATIGGSEKLFF.

The CDR3 nucleotides are TGTGCCAGCAGCCGACTAGGGGCGGCAGATACGCAGTATTTT. Translation: CASSRLGAADTQYF. This sequence joins TRBV7-3 and TRBJ2-3; tentative D call: TRBD2 (6 bases). This CDR3 contains 14 residues. CDR1 is SGHTA and CDR2 is FQGTGA in the germline V gene. V was cut by 5 bases and J by 4 bases, with 13 bases left in between.

DNA for the CDR3: TGTGCCAGCAGCTTAGGCCCAGGGGGCGCATTCGGGGCCAACGTCCTGACTTTC. Translation: CASSLGPGGAFGANVLTF. This chain links TRBV13 with TRBJ2-6; 8 bases align to TRBD1. Germline V gene data show CDR1 as PRHDT and CDR2 as FYEKMQ (reference sequence). There are 18 residues in the CDR3. V lost 0 bases and J lost 4; bases outside the gene matches: 8. Using reference TRBV13 and TRBJ2-6 for the parts outside the CDR3, the full variable domain is AAGVIQSPRHLIKEKRETATLKCYPIPRHDTVYWYQQGPGQDPQFLISFYEKMQSDKGSIPDRFSAQQFSDYHSELNMSSLELGDSALYFCASSLGPGGAFGANVLTFGAGSRLTVL.

In this sample, this clone turned up a few times. The chain employs TRBV19 and TRBJ2-7, with D hard to call. Germline V gene lookup returns CDR1 LNHDA and CDR2 SQIVND (reference sequence). The V gene lost 3 bases and the J gene lost 2 bases, with 20 bases spanning the gap. The CDR3 runs 17 residues. CDR3: CASSIPRPHDGTYEQYF. The CDR3 DNA sequence: TGTGCCAGTAGTATTCCCCGGCCCCACGACGGAACCTACGAGCAGTACTTC.

As to this clone: This CDR3 is also generated by other DNA sequences in the sample. The chain uses TRBV7-9 and TRBJ1-3, with unresolved D. The V and J ends lost 1 base and 5 bases respectively, with 3 bases between them. The CDR3 runs to 12 residues. Germline V gene data show CDR1 as SEHNR and CDR2 as FQNEAQ (reference sequence). CDR3 DNA sequence: TGTGCCAGCAGCTTAGACAGAAACACCATATATTTT. Protein sequence: CASSLDRNTIYF.

This clone was detected a few times. J is TRBJ1-2 and V is TRBV21-1; TRBD1, the table's D call, lacks a check against the DNA. TRBV21-1 is classified as a pseudogene. The length of the CDR3 is 15 residues. The chain's CDR3 is CASSSTDRGPYGYTF. The CDR3 nucleotides are TGTGCCAGCAGCTCCACGGACAGGGGGCCCTATGGCTACACCTTC.

In this sample, this clone turned up a few times. The rearrangement links TRBV10-3 to TRBJ2-7; D is perhaps TRBD2 (6 bases). Germline loops: CDR1 ENHRY, CDR2 SYGVKD. The CDR3 loop spans 14 amino acids. Trimming pared 10 bases from V and 1 base from J, leaving 17 bases between. CDR3 region: CATGTGAGSYEQYV. The CDR3 nucleotides read TGTGCCACCGGGACTGGGGCCGGATCCTACGAGCAGTACGTC.

V is TRBV6-1 and J is TRBJ1-2, with 12 positions matching TRBD1. V lost 5 bases, J lost 7 bases, and 8 bases stayed unmatched. The CDR3 consists of 15 residues. Germline V gives CDR1 MNHNS, CDR2 SASEGT. The CDR3 reads CASSSAGTGGFGYTF. Here the CDR3 DNA reads TGTGCCAGCAGTAGCGCCGGGACAGGGGGCTTTGGCTACACCTTC.